Following are 2 T cell receptor beta chains from one sample sequenced in a study of blood T cell repertoires in COVID-19. Libraries were prepared by immunoSEQ multiplex PCR; TCRdb keeps only in-frame clonotypes and omits some of them. This table holds around 170,000 clones, just over 85% found once. The sample taken for sequencing was peripheral blood. The origin of the receptors is a man aged 50-59 years with active or convalescent COVID-19.

This clone has a single count. The chain is built from TRBV15 and TRBJ1-1; 8 bases match TRBD1. Losses at the gene ends were 4 bases for V and 5 bases for J; bases not matched to a gene: 6. Germline V gives CDR1 LNHNV, CDR2 YYDKDF (reference sequence). This CDR3 is 14 amino acids long. The CDR3 DNA follows: TGTGCCACCAGCACGACAGGGGCTGAGACTGAAGCTTTCTTT. This translates into CATSTTGAETEAFF.

The rearrangement links TRBV7-9 to TRBJ2-5, with 13 bases fitting TRBD2. Trimming at V came to 5 bases and at J to 9 bases, leaving 6 bases not matched to a gene. The CDR3 consists of 14 residues. Germline CDR1 is SEHNR and CDR2 is FQNEAQ (reference sequence). The CDR3 DNA reads TGTGCCAGCAGCGCCGGGACTAGCGGGGCCTCCCAGTACTTC. It encodes CASSAGTSGASQYF.